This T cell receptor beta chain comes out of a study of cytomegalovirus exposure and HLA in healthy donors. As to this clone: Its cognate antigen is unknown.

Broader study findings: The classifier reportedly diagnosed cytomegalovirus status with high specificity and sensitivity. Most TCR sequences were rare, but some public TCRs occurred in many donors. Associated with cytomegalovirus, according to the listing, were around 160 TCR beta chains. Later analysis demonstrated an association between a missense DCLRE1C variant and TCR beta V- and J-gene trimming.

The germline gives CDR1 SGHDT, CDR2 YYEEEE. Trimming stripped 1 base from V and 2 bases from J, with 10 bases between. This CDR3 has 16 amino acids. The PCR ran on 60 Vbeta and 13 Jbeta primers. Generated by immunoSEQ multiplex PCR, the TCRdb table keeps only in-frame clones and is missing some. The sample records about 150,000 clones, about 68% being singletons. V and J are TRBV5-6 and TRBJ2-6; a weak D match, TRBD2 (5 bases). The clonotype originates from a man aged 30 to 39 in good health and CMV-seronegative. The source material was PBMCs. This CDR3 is CASSLWGAPGANVLTF. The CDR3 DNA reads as TGTGCCAGCAGCTTGTGGGGAGCCCCTGGGGCCAACGTCCTGACTTTC. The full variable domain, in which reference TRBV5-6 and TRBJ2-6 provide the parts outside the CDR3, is DAGVTQSPTHLIKTRGQQVTLRCSPKSGHDTVSWYQQALGQGPQFIFQYYEEEERQRGNFPDRFSGHQFPNYSSELNVNALLLGDSALYLCASSLWGAPGANVLTFGAGSRLTVL.